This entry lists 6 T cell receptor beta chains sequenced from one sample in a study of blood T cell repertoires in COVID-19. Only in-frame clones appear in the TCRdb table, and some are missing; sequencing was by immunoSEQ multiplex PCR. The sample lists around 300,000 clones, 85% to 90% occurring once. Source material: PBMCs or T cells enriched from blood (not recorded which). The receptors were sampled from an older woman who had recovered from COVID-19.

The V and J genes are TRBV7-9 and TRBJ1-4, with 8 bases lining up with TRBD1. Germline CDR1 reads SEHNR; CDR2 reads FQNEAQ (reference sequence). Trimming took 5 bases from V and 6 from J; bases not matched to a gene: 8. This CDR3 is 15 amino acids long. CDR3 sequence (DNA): TGTGCCAGCAGCGCGCCCAGGGGGCTTGATGAAAAACTGTTTTTT. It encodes CASSAPRGLDEKLFF.

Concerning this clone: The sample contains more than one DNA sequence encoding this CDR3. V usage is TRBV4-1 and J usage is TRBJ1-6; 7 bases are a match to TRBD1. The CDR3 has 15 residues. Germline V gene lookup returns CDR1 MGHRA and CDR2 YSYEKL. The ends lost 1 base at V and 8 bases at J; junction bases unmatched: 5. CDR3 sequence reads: CASSQVDRDDSPLHF. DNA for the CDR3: TGCGCCAGCAGCCAAGTTGACAGGGATGATTCACCCCTCCACTTT.

This chain's CDR3 is CASSRRGPNTGELFF. The CDR3 nucleotides read TGTGCCAGCAGCAGGCGGGGTCCGAACACCGGGGAGCTGTTTTTT. The chain is built from TRBV7-8 and TRBJ2-2; D is possibly TRBD2 (6 bases). Germline CDR1 reads SGHVS; CDR2 reads FQNEAQ. This CDR3 is built from 15 residues. V was pared by 5 bases and J by 0 bases, with 10 bases between.

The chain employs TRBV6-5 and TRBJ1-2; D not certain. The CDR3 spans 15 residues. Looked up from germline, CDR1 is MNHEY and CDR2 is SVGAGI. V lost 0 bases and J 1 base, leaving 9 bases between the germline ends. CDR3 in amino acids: CASSYSNGGNYGYTF. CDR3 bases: TGTGCCAGCAGTTACTCTAACGGTGGTAACTATGGCTACACCTTC.

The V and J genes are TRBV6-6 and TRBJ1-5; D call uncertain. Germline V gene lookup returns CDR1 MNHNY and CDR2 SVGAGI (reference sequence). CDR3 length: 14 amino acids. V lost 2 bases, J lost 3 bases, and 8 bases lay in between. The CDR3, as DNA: TGTGCCAGCAGTTACGCGGTTTACAATCAGCCCCAGCATTTT. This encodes CASSYAVYNQPQHF.

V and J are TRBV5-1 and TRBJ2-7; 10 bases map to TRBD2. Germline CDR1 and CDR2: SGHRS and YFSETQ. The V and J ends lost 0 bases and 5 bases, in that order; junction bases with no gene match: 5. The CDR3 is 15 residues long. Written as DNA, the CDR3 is TGCGCCAGCAGCTTGGGGGGACTAGCGCCTAACGAGCAGTACTTC. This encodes CASSLGGLAPNEQYF.